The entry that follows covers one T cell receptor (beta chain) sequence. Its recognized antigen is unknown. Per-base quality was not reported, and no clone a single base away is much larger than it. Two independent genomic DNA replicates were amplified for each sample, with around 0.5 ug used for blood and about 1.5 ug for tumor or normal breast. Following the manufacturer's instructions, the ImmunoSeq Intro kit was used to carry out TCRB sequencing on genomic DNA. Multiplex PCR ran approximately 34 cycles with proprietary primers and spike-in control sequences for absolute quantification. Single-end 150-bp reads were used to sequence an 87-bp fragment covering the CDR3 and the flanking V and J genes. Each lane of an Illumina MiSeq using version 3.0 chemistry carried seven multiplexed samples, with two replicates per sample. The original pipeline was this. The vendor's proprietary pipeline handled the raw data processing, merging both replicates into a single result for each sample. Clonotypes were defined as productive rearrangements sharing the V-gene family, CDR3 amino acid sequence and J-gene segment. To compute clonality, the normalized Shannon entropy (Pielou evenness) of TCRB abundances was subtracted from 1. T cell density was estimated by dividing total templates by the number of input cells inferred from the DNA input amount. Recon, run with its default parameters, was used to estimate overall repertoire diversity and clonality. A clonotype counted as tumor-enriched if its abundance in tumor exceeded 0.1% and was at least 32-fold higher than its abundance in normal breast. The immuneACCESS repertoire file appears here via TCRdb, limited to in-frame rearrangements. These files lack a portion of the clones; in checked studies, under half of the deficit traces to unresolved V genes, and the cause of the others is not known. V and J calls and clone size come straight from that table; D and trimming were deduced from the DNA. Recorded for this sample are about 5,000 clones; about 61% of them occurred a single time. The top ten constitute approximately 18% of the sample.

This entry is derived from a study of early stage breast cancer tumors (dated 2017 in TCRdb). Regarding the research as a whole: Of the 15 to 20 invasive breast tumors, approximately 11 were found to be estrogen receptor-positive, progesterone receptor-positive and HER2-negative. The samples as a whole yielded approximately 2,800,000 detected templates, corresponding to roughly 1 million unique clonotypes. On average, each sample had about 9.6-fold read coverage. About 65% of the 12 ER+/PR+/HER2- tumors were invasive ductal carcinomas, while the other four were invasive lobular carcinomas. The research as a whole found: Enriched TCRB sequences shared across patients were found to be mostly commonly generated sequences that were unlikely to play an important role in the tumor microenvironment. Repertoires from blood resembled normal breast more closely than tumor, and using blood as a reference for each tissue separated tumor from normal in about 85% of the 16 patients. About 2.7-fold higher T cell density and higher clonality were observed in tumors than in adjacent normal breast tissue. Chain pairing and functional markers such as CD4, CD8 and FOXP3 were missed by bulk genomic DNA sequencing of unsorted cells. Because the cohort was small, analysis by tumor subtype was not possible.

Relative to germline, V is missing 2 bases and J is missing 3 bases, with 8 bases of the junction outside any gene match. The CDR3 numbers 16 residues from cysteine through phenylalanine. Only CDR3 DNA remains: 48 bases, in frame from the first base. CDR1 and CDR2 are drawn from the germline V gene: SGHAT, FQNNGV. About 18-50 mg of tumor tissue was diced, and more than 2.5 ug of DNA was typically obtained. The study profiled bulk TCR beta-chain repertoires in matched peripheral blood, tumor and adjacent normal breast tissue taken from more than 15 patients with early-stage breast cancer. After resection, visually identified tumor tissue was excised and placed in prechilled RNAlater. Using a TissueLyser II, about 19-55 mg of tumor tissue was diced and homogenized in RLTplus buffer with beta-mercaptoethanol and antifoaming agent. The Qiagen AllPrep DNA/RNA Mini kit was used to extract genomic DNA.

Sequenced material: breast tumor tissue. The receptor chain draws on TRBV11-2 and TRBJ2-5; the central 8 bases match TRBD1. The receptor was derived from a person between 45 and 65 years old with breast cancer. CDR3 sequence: CASSLRWAGGKETQYF. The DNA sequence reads TGTGCCAGCAGCTTACGGTGGGCAGGGGGCAAAGAGACCCAGTACTTC.